The 14 T cell receptor beta chains below come from one sample, sequenced in a study of OX40 agonist ivuxolimab in advanced cancers. Repertoires were generated with immunoSEQ multiplex PCR, while TCRdb's copy carries only in-frame clones and drops some. The sample lists about 79,000 clones, about 90% seen once, with more than 9.5% in the top ten. Source: CD4+ or CD8+ T cells sorted from blood, taken in a trial of the OX40 agonist ivuxolimab. These receptors were collected from an adult with an advanced solid tumor such as melanoma, head and neck, liver or kidney cancer.

This sequence joins TRBV5-1 and TRBJ1-6; 10 bases match TRBD1. With V trimmed by 5 bases and J by 10 bases, 6 bases remained unmatched. CDR3 length equals 14 residues. The germline V gene has CDR1 SGHRS and CDR2 YFSETQ. The CDR3 is CASRGTGVDSPLHF. CDR3 DNA sequence: TGCGCCAGCAGGGGGACAGGGGTCGACTCACCCCTCCACTTT.

The chain links TRBV7-8 to TRBJ1-5; D possibly corresponds to TRBD1 (6 bases). CDR3 length equals 16 residues. Trimming removed 3 bases at V and 4 bases at J, with 16 bases between. CDR1 and CDR2 (germline): SGHVS, FQNEAQ. The CDR3 reads CASSLPSGDKNQPQHF. CDR3 bases: TGTGCCAGCAGCTTGCCCTCCGGGGACAAAAATCAGCCCCAGCATTTT.

This chain joins TRBV2 and TRBJ1-6, with 10 bases aligning to TRBD1. This CDR3 is 16 amino acids long. The germline gives CDR1 SNHLY, CDR2 FYNNEI. Losses at the gene ends were 7 bases for V and 4 bases for J; bases not matched to a gene: 7. CDR3 protein: CASTMDRGNYNSPLHF. The CDR3 nucleotides read TGTGCCAGCACTATGGACAGGGGGAATTATAATTCACCCCTCCACTTT.

The chain carries TRBV4-1 and TRBJ2-5; D uncertain. V was shortened by 1 base and J by 4 bases, with 7 bases between the two germline ends. CDR3 length: 13 amino acids. Germline values: CDR1 MGHRA, CDR2 YSYEKL. In nucleotides, the CDR3 is TGCGCCAGCAGCCAAGGACGGCCAGAGACCCAGTACTTC. Its protein product is CASSQGRPETQYF.

This clone has just one count. This rearrangement joins TRBV11-3 to TRBJ2-2; D is perhaps TRBD2 (6 bases). V shed 4 bases and J shed 7 bases, with 10 bases lying between them. The CDR3 extends over 13 amino acids. In germline, CDR1 is SGHNT, CDR2 YENEEA. The CDR3 region has the DNA TGTGCCAGCAGCTCGCCGGGAGACGGGGAGCTGTTTTTT. Its protein product is CASSSPGDGELFF.

The chain couples TRBV5-4 to TRBJ2-1; a weak D match, TRBD1 (5 bases). This CDR3 has 14 residues. V shed 5 bases and J shed 6 bases, with 15 bases lying between them. CDR1 and CDR2 (germline): SGHNT, YYREEE (reference sequence). As DNA, the CDR3 is TGTGCCAGCAGGATAAAGGGGTCCCCCAATGAGCAGTTCTTC. It yields the protein CASRIKGSPNEQFF.

The rearrangement joins TRBV7-8 to TRBJ2-7, with 7 positions matching TRBD1. J was trimmed by 1 base and V by 4 bases; bases with no gene match: 1. This CDR3 comprises 13 residues. Germline CDR1 SGHVS, CDR2 FQNEAQ. CDR3 loop: CASSSGQSYEQYF. For the CDR3, the DNA is TGTGCCAGCAGCTCGGGACAGTCCTACGAGCAGTACTTC.

This chain uses TRBV14 with TRBJ2-7; D is possibly TRBD1 (5 bases). With 5 bases removed from V and 6 bases from J, the gap between germline ends came to 20 bases. The germline V gene encodes CDR1 SGHDN and CDR2 FVKESK. This CDR3 region has 15 residues. The CDR3 loop is CASSTVQGFDREQYF. The CDR3 nucleotides read TGTGCCAGCAGCACCGTCCAGGGTTTTGATCGCGAGCAGTACTTC.

In its sample, this clone was seen once. This sequence joins TRBV9 and TRBJ2-4; TRBD2 might be the D (6 bases). Germline V lookup: CDR1 SGDLS, CDR2 YYNGEE. The CDR3 contains 17 residues. Trimming removed 3 bases from V and 3 bases from J, with 19 bases in between. CDR3 protein: CASSANPGDRVKNIQYF. In DNA, the CDR3 is TGTGCCAGCAGCGCAAACCCGGGGGATAGGGTCAAAAACATTCAGTACTTC.

DNA for the CDR3: TGTGCCAGCAGGGGACAGGGGGTGTACAATGAGCAGTTCTTC. It yields the protein CASRGQGVYNEQFF. The J gene is TRBJ2-1, the V gene TRBV5-8, with 11 nucleotides matching TRBD1. CDR1 is SGHTS and CDR2 is YDEGEE in the germline V gene. The V segment lost 5 bases and the J segment 4 bases; nucleotides outside the gene matches: 2. The CDR3 is made up of 14 amino acids.

V gene TRBV5-1 combines with J gene TRBJ2-3; maybe TRBD2 (5 bases). V gave up 1 base and J gave up 1 base, with 13 bases separating them. CDR1 is SGHRS and CDR2 is YFSETQ in the germline V gene. There are 16 residues in the CDR3. This CDR3 reads CASSLWISEGTDTQYF. The CDR3 DNA reads TGCGCCAGCAGCTTGTGGATTAGCGAGGGCACAGATACGCAGTATTTT. The full variable domain, with the rest looked up from reference TRBV5-1 and TRBJ2-3, is KAGVTQTPRYLIKTRGQQVTLSCSPISGHRSVSWYQQTPGQGLQFLFEYFSETQRNKGNFPGRFSGRQFSNSRSEMNVSTLELGDSALYLCASSLWISEGTDTQYFGPGTRLTVL.

This clone was counted a few times. The chain carries TRBV6-1 and TRBJ2-7, with 9 bases matching TRBD2. There are 15 residues in the CDR3. Unmatched junction bases numbered 11, after V lost 7 bases and J lost 4 bases. Germline V lookup: CDR1 MNHNS, CDR2 SASEGT. CDR3 loop: CASIQAGGSSYEQYF. CDR3 sequence (DNA): TGTGCCAGCATTCAAGCGGGGGGCAGCTCATACGAGCAGTACTTC.

V gene TRBV7-9 combines with J gene TRBJ2-1; TRBD1 might be the D (5 bases). Trimming took off 1 base at V and 5 bases at J, with 9 bases between the two ends. Germline loops: CDR1 SEHNR, CDR2 FQNEAQ (reference sequence). The CDR3 totals 14 residues. The CDR3, as DNA: TGTGCCAGCAGCTTAGTGGACATCAACAATGAGCAGTTCTTC. Encoded protein: CASSLVDINNEQFF.

This clone was counted a few times. The rearrangement links TRBV11-2 to TRBJ1-1; no firm D call. V was clipped by 3 bases and J by 5 bases, with 7 bases between them. CDR3 length: 12 residues. The germline V gene has CDR1 SGHAT and CDR2 FQNNGV. DNA for the CDR3: TGTGCCAGCAGCTTTGAGGGTACTGAAGCTTTCTTT. This sequence encodes CASSFEGTEAFF.